This is a list of T cell receptor beta chains from one sample in a study of cytomegalovirus exposure and HLA in healthy donors. Some clones are missing from TCRdb's copy, which holds only in-frame ones; the method was immunoSEQ multiplex PCR. Of approximately 190,000 clones detected, more than 75% appear once; the ten largest clones hold approximately 0.8%. Sequencing input: PBMCs. The receptors stem from a woman aged 18-35 years in good health and CMV-seronegative. Both conserved end residues are part of each CDR3. D genes are given only for firm matches. Some rows mark clone size as missing; the rest say once, few, many or name a class of expanded clone.

>TRBV5-1|few|TRBJ1-1|NA
TGCGCCAGCAGCTTGGTCGGGTCTTTAGACACTGAAGCTTTCTTT
CASSLVGSLDTEAFF
>TRBV5-6|NA|TRBJ1-3|NA
TGTGCCAGCAGCTTGGACAGATCGAGCTCTGGAAACACCATATATTTT
CASSLDRSSSGNTIYF
>TRBV5-1|NA|TRBJ2-3|TRBD1
TGCGCCAGCAGCTCCCAGACAGGGGGCAAAGATACGCAGTATTTT
CASSSQTGGKDTQYF
>TRBV2|NA|TRBJ2-2|NA
TGTGCCAGCAGCCCACTGTCAGGCGAGAACACCGGGGAGCTGTTTTTT
CASSPLSGENTGELFF
>TRBV6-1|NA|TRBJ1-4|NA
TGTGCCAGCAGTGTACCAGCGCCGAATGAAAAACTGTTTTTT
CASSVPAPNEKLFF
>TRBV7-6|NA|TRBJ2-7|NA
TGTGCCAGCAGCTTAGTTGATTCGGCAGGCATCTACGAGCAGTACTTC
CASSLVDSAGIYEQYF
>TRBV7-9|once|TRBJ2-4|NA
TGTGCCAGCAGCTCAGGGGGGTACATTCAGTACTTC
CASSSGGYIQYF
>TRBV27|NA|TRBJ2-1|TRBD2
TGTGCCAGCAGTTATCTCACTAGCGGGAGAAACTACAATGAGCAGTTCTTC
CASSYLTSGRNYNEQFF
>TRBV9|few|TRBJ2-2|NA
TGTGCCAGCGGGGGGACGACAGCGAACACCGGGGAGCTGTTTTTT
CASGGTTANTGELFF
>TRBV5-4|NA|TRBJ2-7|NA
TGTGCCAGCAGCCAGGGGACGGTACCCTACGAGCAGTACTTC
CASSQGTVPYEQYF
>TRBV7-2|NA|TRBJ2-5|NA
TGTGCCAGCAAAGCAGGTTATCTACAAGAGACCCAGTACTTC
CASKAGYLQETQYF
>TRBV6-1|NA|TRBJ1-2|NA
TGTGCCAGCAGTGAAGTTGGCTCTTCCACCTTC
CASSEVGSSTF
>TRBV5-6|NA|TRBJ1-1|NA
TGTGCCAGCAGCTTCGACAAATCTTTGATGAACACTGAAGCTTTCTTT
CASSFDKSLMNTEAFF
>TRBV28|few|TRBJ1-1|NA
TGTGCCAGCAGTTTGCAACAGCTGAACACTGAAGCTTTCTTT
CASSLQQLNTEAFF
>TRBV2|once|TRBJ2-1|NA
TGTGCCAGCAGTGAGCGCGGGTACAATGAGCAGTTCTTC
CASSERGYNEQFF
>TRBV27|NA|TRBJ1-1|TRBD1
TGTGCCAGCAGTCCCCTTGGACAGGGTTTGGACACTGAAGCTTTCTTT
CASSPLGQGLDTEAFF
>TRBV2|few|TRBJ1-1|NA
TGTGCCAGCAGCACTAACACTGAAGCTTTCTTT
CASSTNTEAFF